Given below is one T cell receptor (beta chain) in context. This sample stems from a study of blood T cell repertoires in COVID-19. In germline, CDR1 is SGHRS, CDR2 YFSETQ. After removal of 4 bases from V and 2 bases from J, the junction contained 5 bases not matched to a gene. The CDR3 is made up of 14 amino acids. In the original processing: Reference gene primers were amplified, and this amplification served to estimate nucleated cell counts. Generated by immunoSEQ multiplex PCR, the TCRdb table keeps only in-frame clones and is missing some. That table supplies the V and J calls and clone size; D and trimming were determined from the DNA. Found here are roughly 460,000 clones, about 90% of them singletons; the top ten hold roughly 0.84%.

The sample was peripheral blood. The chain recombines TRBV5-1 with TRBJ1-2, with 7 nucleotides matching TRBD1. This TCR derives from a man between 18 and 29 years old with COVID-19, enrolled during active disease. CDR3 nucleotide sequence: TGCGCCAGCAGCCGTCAGGGGGTAAACTATGGCTACACCTTC. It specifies CASSRQGVNYGYTF.